The 3 T cell receptor beta chains reported below all come from one sample, sequenced in a study of shared clonotypes between healthy human individuals. Repertoires were generated with immunoSEQ multiplex PCR, while TCRdb's copy carries only in-frame clones and drops some. The repertoire holds roughly 700,000 clones, with around 72% as singletons. Sequencing was performed on memory CD4+ T cells sorted from blood. Subset here: CD45RA-negative fraction. Source of these receptors: a woman between 25 and 40 years old in good health.

This chain links TRBV13 with TRBJ1-1, with D possibly TRBD1 on 5 matching bases. Germline lookup yields CDR1 PRHDT and CDR2 FYEKMQ (reference sequence). The CDR3 extends over 13 amino acids. V was shortened by 10 bases and J by 5 bases, with 17 bases between the two germline ends. This chain's CDR3 is CATAWGGRTEAFF. In nucleotides, the CDR3 is TGTGCCACGGCCTGGGGGGGTCGGACTGAAGCTTTCTTT.

There are many counts of this clone. The chain uses TRBV5-5 and TRBJ2-7; D is unclear. Trimming removed 0 bases from V and 2 bases from J, with 15 bases in between. CDR3 length: 16 residues. Germline CDR1 SGHKS, CDR2 YYEKEE (reference sequence). The CDR3 loop reads CASSLGPPQAAYEQYF. The CDR3 DNA follows: TGTGCCAGCAGCTTGGGGCCTCCGCAGGCGGCCTACGAGCAGTACTTC.

This chain uses TRBV28 with TRBJ2-5, with D possibly matching TRBD1 (6 bases). The ends were cut back, 5 bases at V and 4 bases at J, with 17 bases in the middle. The CDR3 extends over 15 amino acids. Germline V gene lookup returns CDR1 MDHEN and CDR2 SYDVKM. The CDR3 here is CASSTPGRGLETQYF. In nucleotides, the CDR3 is TGTGCCAGCAGTACCCCTGGCAGGGGCCTAGAGACCCAGTACTTC.